Following are 2 T cell receptor beta chains from one sample sequenced in a study of blood T cell repertoires in COVID-19. The data were produced by immunoSEQ multiplex PCR, yet TCRdb's version contains in-frame clones alone and is incomplete. Counted here are approximately 140,000 clones, around 80% occurring once; the ten biggest clones make up approximately 38%. Material: peripheral blood. All receptors derive from a human donor in a cohort sampled during active COVID-19.

The V gene is TRBV5-5, the J gene TRBJ2-7, with TRBD1 identical over 7 bases. The junction had 5 bases not matched to a gene; V was cut back by 0 bases and J by 2 bases. Germline CDR1 and CDR2: SGHKS and YYEKEE (reference sequence). The CDR3 consists of 15 residues. The CDR3 loop reads CASSLVGTAAYEQYF. CDR3 bases: TGTGCCAGCAGCTTGGTCGGGACAGCGGCCTACGAGCAGTACTTC.

This clone was counted once. The rearrangement joins TRBV2 to TRBJ2-7, with 7 bases that match TRBD2. The CDR3 has 13 amino acids. V shed 10 bases and J 5 bases; nucleotides not matched to a gene: 11. Germline CDR1 is SNHLY and CDR2 is FYNNEI. The CDR3 protein is CATMGEGFHEQYF. The CDR3 coding sequence is TGTGCCACCATGGGGGAGGGTTTCCACGAGCAGTACTTC.